These 3 T cell receptor beta chains originate from one sample sequenced in a study of vaccination and CD4 T cells after COVID-19. The treatment is: roughly 10-day PBMC culture with coronavirus spike peptide pools or control peptides (ViraFEST assay). With the Oncomine TCR Beta short-read assay, DNA from cultured CD4+ T cells was sequenced. TCRdb reprocessed the PCR reads via MiXCR and lists one record per CDR3 protein. Here the sample spans thousands of distinct CDR3 sequences, about 55% being singletons. These receptors have no known antigen. Sequencing was carried out using CD4+ T cells from blood, cultured in vitro. These receptors all stem from a human donor who had recovered from COVID-19.

The J gene is TRBJ2-7, the V gene TRBV19; D not resolved. The germline V and J ends were trimmed by 7 bases and 2 bases, with 9 bases remaining between them. This CDR3 spans 12 amino acids. Germline loops: CDR1 LNHDA, CDR2 SQIVND (reference sequence). CDR3 in DNA: TGTGCCAGTATTTCGGAAACCTACGAGCAGTACTTC. Residues: CASISETYEQYF.

This clonotype was observed a handful of times. The chain has TRBV7-2 and TRBJ1-2, with 11 positions matching TRBD1. Germline values: CDR1 SGHTA, CDR2 FQGNSA. The V gene end was trimmed by 4 bases and the J gene end by 8 bases; junction bases not matched to a gene: 6. The CDR3 spans 14 residues. The CDR3 spells CASSSGQGARGYTF. In nucleotides, the CDR3 is TGTGCCAGCAGCTCCGGACAGGGGGCGCGGGGCTACACCTTC.

CDR3 nucleotide sequence: TGTGCCAGCAGCCCCGGGGGGCAGAACAATCAGCCCCAGCATTTT. Protein sequence: CASSPGGQNNQPQHF. This chain connects TRBV11-2 to TRBJ1-5, with D perhaps TRBD1 (6 bases). The CDR3 is made up of 15 amino acids. CDR1 and CDR2 from the germline V gene are SGHAT and FQNNGV. With 5 bases removed from V and 3 bases from J, the gap between germline ends came to 14 bases. The full variable domain, completed using reference TRBV11-2 and TRBJ1-5, is EAGVAQSPRYKIIEKRQSVAFWCNPISGHATLYWYQQILGQGPKLLIQFQNNGVVDDSQLPKDRFSAERLKGVDSTLKIQPAKLEDSAVYLCASSPGGQNNQPQHFGDGTRLSIL.